Presented here are 22 T cell receptor beta chains from one specimen sequenced in a study of T cells in Graves' hyperthyroidism and ophthalmopathy. Amplification targeted TCR beta CDR3 regions from RNA transcripts. HTBI primers were the set used in a first-round RT-PCR of the TCR CDR3. TCRdb recomputed calls from the multiplex PCR reads with MiXCR, one row per CDR3 protein. The sample shows about 560,000 distinct CDR3 sequences, about 15% of them seen only once. Sequencing used blood. Receptors originate from a woman in her forties with Graves' hyperthyroidism.

This clonotype has ten or more counts. The chain links TRBV20-1 to TRBJ2-3; 10 bases match TRBD2. After removal of 3 bases from V and 3 bases from J, the junction contained 9 bases not matched to a gene. Germline values: CDR1 DFQATT, CDR2 SNEGSKA (reference sequence). This CDR3 contains 16 residues. The CDR3 DNA follows: TGCAGTGCTAGTCTTAGCGGGAGGTATGCGACAGATACGCAGTATTTT. This translates into CSASLSGRYATDTQYF.

V and J are TRBV24-1 and TRBJ2-2; 12 bases are shared with TRBD2. From germline, CDR1 is KGHDR and CDR2 SFDVKD. This CDR3 has 13 residues. V lost 10 bases, J lost 5 bases, and 1 base stayed unmatched. For the CDR3, the DNA is TGTGCCACGACTAGCGGGAGAACCGGGGAGCTGTTTTTT. Translating it yields CATTSGRTGELFF.

This clonotype was seen repeatedly, ten times or more. The chain links TRBV20-1 to TRBJ2-1, with D unclear. V was cut by 6 bases and J by 0 bases, with 15 bases left in between. The CDR3 is 15 amino acids. Germline V gene data show CDR1 as DFQATT and CDR2 as SNEGSKA (reference sequence). CDR3 nucleotides: TGCAGTGCGCCGCTCCGTCCAAGCTCCTACAATGAGCAGTTCTTC. It is translated as CSAPLRPSSYNEQFF.

This clonotype was found many times. The rearrangement uses TRBV18 and TRBJ2-7; possibly TRBD1 or TRBD2 for D (5 bases each). V dropped 0 bases and J dropped 7 bases, with 10 bases sitting between them. The CDR3 loop spans 13 amino acids. Germline-derived CDR1 and CDR2 are KGHSH and LQKENI. The CDR3 sequence: CASSPPGPGEQYF. The CDR3 DNA sequence: TGTGCCAGCTCACCACCGGGGCCGGGGGAGCAGTACTTC. Together with reference TRBV18 and TRBJ2-7, the CDR3 gives the full variable domain: NAGVMQNPRHLVRRRGQEARLRCSPMKGHSHVYWYRQLPEEGLKFMVYLQKENIIDESGMPKERFSAEFPKEGPSILRIQQVVRGDSAAYFCASSPPGPGEQYFGPGTRLTVT.

The sample holds many counts of this clonotype. The V gene is TRBV7-2, the J gene TRBJ1-6; D is unclear. V gave up 6 bases and J gave up 5 bases, with 14 bases separating them. The length of the CDR3 is 15 residues. Germline CDR1 is SGHTA and CDR2 is FQGNSA. Here the CDR3 DNA reads TGTGCCAGCAGTCCTCAAGGGTTAGATAATTCACCCCTCCACTTT. Translated: CASSPQGLDNSPLHF.

This clonotype has ten or more counts. The chain links TRBV12-3 or TRBV12-4 to TRBJ2-5; the D is unclear. Trimming removed 1 base from V and 4 bases from J, with 4 bases in between. CDR3 length equals 12 residues. This CDR3 reads CASSLGVETQYF. The CDR3 DNA follows: TGTGCCAGCAGTTTAGGGGTAGAGACCCAGTACTTC.

This clonotype came up many times. J is TRBJ2-2 and V is TRBV7-6; 8 nucleotides agree with TRBD1. V was pared by 6 bases and J by 7 bases, with 7 bases of the junction left unmatched. This CDR3 is 14 amino acids long. Germline V gene sequence: CDR1 SGHVS, CDR2 FNYEAQ. CDR3 DNA sequence: TGTGCCAGCAGTACAGGGGGACCAGGCGGGGAGCTGTTTTTT. Amino acid sequence: CASSTGGPGGELFF.

This chain connects TRBV24-1 to TRBJ2-1; maybe TRBD2 (7 bases). There are 18 residues in the CDR3. Germline-derived CDR1 and CDR2 are KGHDR and SFDVKD. The ends were cut back, 3 bases at V and 4 bases at J, with 21 bases in the middle. In DNA, the CDR3 is TGTGCCACCAGTGATACCTGGCTTCGGGGGGCGAGTTACAATGAGCAGTTCTTC. Its protein is CATSDTWLRGASYNEQFF.

This clonotype occurred many times. J is TRBJ1-6 and V is TRBV12-3 or TRBV12-4, with D possibly TRBD1 on 6 matching bases. The CDR3 length is 15 residues. V lost 5 bases and J 7 bases, leaving 15 bases between the germline ends. CDR3 residues: CASSIRGLGNSPLHF. CDR3 nucleotide sequence: TGTGCCAGCAGTATCAGGGGTTTAGGGAATTCACCCCTCCACTTT.

The CDR3 sequence: CAWSVADRPLNTEAFF. CDR3 DNA sequence: TGTGCCTGGAGTGTAGCGGACAGACCCTTGAACACTGAAGCTTTCTTT. The chain has TRBV30 and TRBJ1-1, with a tentative D call TRBD1 (6 bases). Germline-derived CDR1 and CDR2 are GTSNPN and SVGIG (reference sequence). This CDR3 comprises 16 residues. Deletions cut 0 bases from V and 0 bases from J, with 14 bases between.

This clonotype was found many times. The chain uses TRBV29-1 and TRBJ2-3, with D hard to call. CDR3 length: 12 residues. Germline V lookup: CDR1 SQVTM, CDR2 ANQGSEA. With 3 bases removed from V and 2 bases from J, the gap between germline ends came to 6 bases. In DNA, the CDR3 is TGCAGCGTTGACGGATTCACAGATACGCAGTATTTT. This encodes CSVDGFTDTQYF.

This clonotype was observed at least ten times. The J gene is TRBJ1-5, the V gene TRBV6-2 or TRBV6-3, with TRBD1 matching over 7 bases. Germline V lookup: CDR1 MNHEY, CDR2 SVGEGT. V lost 2 bases, J lost 7 bases, and 14 bases stayed unmatched. The CDR3 sequence is 17 residues long. The CDR3 spells CASSYASTGFRRQPQHF. The CDR3 DNA reads TGTGCCAGCAGTTACGCATCGACAGGGTTTCGACGGCAGCCCCAGCATTTT.

This clonotype was found many times. The rearrangement links TRBV12-3 or TRBV12-4 to TRBJ1-5, with a weak D call TRBD1 (5 bases). The CDR3 consists of 14 residues. V shed 7 bases and J shed 0 bases, with 10 bases lying between them. The CDR3: CASTPRDSNQPQHF. The CDR3 DNA reads as TGTGCCAGCACCCCCAGGGATAGCAATCAGCCCCAGCATTTT.

This clonotype was seen at least ten times. This chain uses TRBV7-6 with TRBJ2-1; TRBD2 is a possible D gene (5 bases). V shed 1 base and J shed 7 bases, with 8 bases lying between them. CDR1 is SGHVS, CDR2 FNYEAQ, per germline. This CDR3 comprises 13 residues. In DNA form, the CDR3 reads TGTGCCAGCAGCTTAGGGACTCCAAATGAGCAGTTCTTC. Its protein is CASSLGTPNEQFF.

This clonotype occurred many times. The chain joins TRBV11-2 to TRBJ2-7, with 9 bases identical to TRBD2. The germline V gene has CDR1 SGHAT and CDR2 FQNNGV. The CDR3 is made up of 15 amino acids. J lost 4 bases, V lost 2 bases, and 6 bases had no gene match. CDR3: CASSLSGTSFYEQYF. DNA for the CDR3: TGTGCCAGCAGCTTAAGCGGGACTAGCTTTTACGAGCAGTACTTC.

This clonotype was observed at least ten times. This rearrangement joins TRBV28 to TRBJ2-3; 10 bases are a match to TRBD2. The CDR3 contains 18 residues. V gave up 4 bases and J gave up 0 bases; unmatched junction bases: 10. Germline assignment: CDR1 MDHEN and CDR2 SYDVKM. CDR3 DNA: TGTGCCAGCAGTTCCTCGCGACTAGCGGGTATGAGCACAGATACGCAGTATTTT. This gives the protein CASSSSRLAGMSTDTQYF.

This clonotype occurred many times. V gene TRBV7-8 combines with J gene TRBJ2-3, with 11 bases matching TRBD2. With 3 bases clipped from V and 5 bases from J, the junction kept 7 bases outside the gene matches. This CDR3 has 16 amino acids. Germline V gene data show CDR1 as SGHVS and CDR2 as FQNEAQ. DNA for the CDR3: TGTGCCAGCAGCTTTTATAGCGGGAGGGGTGGAGATACGCAGTATTTT. It yields the protein CASSFYSGRGGDTQYF.

This clonotype was seen a handful of times. This chain links TRBV6-1 with TRBJ2-5; TRBD2 matches at 7 bases. CDR1 and CDR2 (germline): MNHNS, SASEGT. The CDR3 length is 15 residues. V dropped 5 bases and J dropped 0; count of bases not matched to a gene: 6. The DNA for the CDR3 is TGTGCCAGCAGTCAGCTAGCGGCGTACCAAGAGACCCAGTACTTC. Translated, it gives CASSQLAAYQETQYF.

This clonotype appeared many times. V usage is TRBV28 and J usage is TRBJ2-7, with TRBD1 matching over 7 bases. The V gene end was trimmed by 6 bases and the J gene end by 3 bases; junction bases not matched to a gene: 11. Germline V gene data show CDR1 as MDHEN and CDR2 as SYDVKM. This CDR3 contains 15 residues. This chain's CDR3 is CASSSDRVLDYEQYF. The CDR3 coding sequence is TGTGCCAGCAGCTCAGACAGGGTTTTGGACTACGAGCAGTACTTC.

There are many counts of this clonotype. This rearrangement joins TRBV30 to TRBJ2-2; weak D call: TRBD1 (5 bases). Looked up from germline, CDR1 is GTSNPN and CDR2 is SVGIG (reference sequence). The CDR3 has 12 residues. Trimming pared 4 bases from V and 5 bases from J, leaving 8 bases between. CDR3: CAWKGLTGELFF. CDR3 sequence (DNA): TGTGCCTGGAAGGGGTTAACCGGGGAGCTGTTTTTT.

This clonotype was counted at least ten times. This chain connects TRBV28 to TRBJ2-2; D assignment may be TRBD1 or TRBD2 (6 bases each). Between the trimmed V and J ends, which lost 6 bases and 6 bases, there was a span of 20 bases. CDR1 and CDR2 from the germline V gene are MDHEN and SYDVKM. CDR3 length: 16 residues. The CDR3 loop reads CASRSTGARIAGELFF. In nucleotides, the CDR3 is TGTGCCAGCAGGTCTACGGGGGCGCGCATTGCCGGGGAGCTGTTTTTT.

This clonotype occurred a few times. This may stem from a read error, because a much larger clone lies one nucleotide away. The V and J genes are TRBV27 and TRBJ2-1; 10 nucleotides agree with TRBD2. Germline V CDR1 and CDR2: MNHEY, SMNVEV (reference sequence). V shed 5 bases and J 2 bases; nucleotides not matched to a gene: 9. The CDR3 totals 17 residues. In DNA, the CDR3 is TGTGCCAGCAGTGGATCAGCGGGAGGGCCCCCCTACAATGAGCAGTTCTTC. Protein: CASSGSAGGPPYNEQFF.